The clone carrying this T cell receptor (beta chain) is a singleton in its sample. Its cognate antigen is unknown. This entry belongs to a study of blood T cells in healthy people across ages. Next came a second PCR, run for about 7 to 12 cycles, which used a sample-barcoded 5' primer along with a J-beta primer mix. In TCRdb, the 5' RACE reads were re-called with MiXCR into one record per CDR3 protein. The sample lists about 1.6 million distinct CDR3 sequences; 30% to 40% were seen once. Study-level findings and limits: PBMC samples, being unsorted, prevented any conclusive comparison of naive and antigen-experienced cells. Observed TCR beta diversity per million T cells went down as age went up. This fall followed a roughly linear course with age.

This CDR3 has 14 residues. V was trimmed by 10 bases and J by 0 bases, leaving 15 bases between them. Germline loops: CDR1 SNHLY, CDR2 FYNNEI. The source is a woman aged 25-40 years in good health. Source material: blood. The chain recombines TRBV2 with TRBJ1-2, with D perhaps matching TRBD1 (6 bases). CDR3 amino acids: CANRAGQANYGYTF. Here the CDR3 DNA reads TGTGCCAACCGCGCGGGACAAGCTAACTATGGCTACACCTTC.